This passage covers 32 T cell receptor beta chains from one sample sequenced in a study of T cell responses to AZD1222 COVID-19 vaccine. The method was immunoSEQ multiplex PCR; TCRdb's version includes in-frame clones alone and lacks a portion of them. This repertoire shows some 97,000 clones, less than 90% found once; its top ten account for around 17%. The source material was peripheral blood, sampled on day 0 of AZD1222 vaccination. These TCRs come from an adult in good health.

This clone was seen only a few times. The V gene is TRBV10-2, the J gene TRBJ2-1, with D unclear. CDR3 length: 11 amino acids. Germline V gene lookup returns CDR1 WSHSY and CDR2 SAAADI. V was cut by 2 bases and J by 11 bases, with 7 bases left in between. The CDR3 nucleotides read TGCGCCAGCAGTGAGGTAGCCAAGCAGTTCTTC. Protein: CASSEVAKQFF.

The V gene is TRBV4-1, the J gene TRBJ1-1; 8 bases agree with TRBD1. The CDR3 has 16 residues. Per germline, CDR1 MGHRA and CDR2 YSYEKL. With V trimmed by 4 bases and J by 0 bases, 7 bases remained unmatched. This CDR3 reads CASSRGQGEVNTEAFF. In DNA, the CDR3 is TGCGCCAGCAGCCGAGGACAGGGAGAAGTGAACACTGAAGCTTTCTTT.

The rearrangement links TRBV7-2 to TRBJ1-2; a possible D gene is TRBD1 (6 bases). Germline V CDR1 and CDR2: SGHTA, FQGNSA. V lost 0 bases, J lost 4 bases, and 18 bases lay in between. The CDR3 is made up of 17 amino acids. The CDR3 is CASSLAGHRTGAYGYTF. In DNA form, the CDR3 reads TGTGCCAGCAGCTTAGCCGGACACAGGACGGGGGCCTATGGCTACACCTTC.

V gene TRBV5-1 combines with J gene TRBJ2-7, with a tentative D call TRBD2 (6 bases). The V end was cut by 7 bases, the J end by 2 bases, with 13 bases between. The CDR3 has 13 amino acids. Per germline, CDR1 SGHRS and CDR2 YFSETQ. In DNA, the CDR3 is TGCGCCAGCCGCGGGACGGCCCCCTACGAGCAGTACTTC. It is translated as CASRGTAPYEQYF. The whole variable domain, filled in from reference TRBV5-1 and TRBJ2-7, reads KAGVTQTPRYLIKTRGQQVTLSCSPISGHRSVSWYQQTPGQGLQFLFEYFSETQRNKGNFPGRFSGRQFSNSRSEMNVSTLELGDSALYLCASRGTAPYEQYFGPGTRLTVT.

This clone was observed a single time. V is TRBV29-1 and J is TRBJ1-2, with 10 bases fitting TRBD1. The J segment lost 8 bases and the V segment lost 6 bases, leaving 3 bases of the junction unmatched. The CDR3 has 11 residues. Germline V gene sequence: CDR1 SQVTM, CDR2 ANQGSEA. DNA for the CDR3: TGCAGCGTGGGGGACAGGGGCGGCTACACCTTC. The encoded protein is CSVGDRGGYTF.

The chain employs TRBV5-1 and TRBJ2-1, with D possibly TRBD1 on 6 matching bases. The germline CDR1 and CDR2 sequences are SGHRS and YFSETQ. V lost 3 bases and J lost 5, with 18 bases in between. This CDR3 comprises 16 residues. For the CDR3, the DNA is TGCGCCAGCAGCTGGCAGGGGTCGTTAGGGGACAATGAGCAGTTCTTC. As protein: CASSWQGSLGDNEQFF.

The rearrangement joins TRBV5-1 to TRBJ1-1; 8 bases map to TRBD1. The CDR3 runs to 15 residues. Germline loops: CDR1 SGHRS, CDR2 YFSETQ. J gave up 2 bases and V 4 bases, and 7 bases lay outside the gene matches. The CDR3 spells CASSEMTGVNTEAFF. The CDR3 DNA is TGCGCCAGCAGCGAAATGACAGGGGTCAACACTGAAGCTTTCTTT.

This clone appeared a single time. The genes are TRBV6-1 and TRBJ2-5; D is possibly TRBD1 (5 bases). Germline V CDR1 and CDR2: MNHNS, SASEGT. Trimming removed 1 base from V and 5 bases from J, with 14 bases in between. This CDR3 contains 15 residues. Written as DNA, the CDR3 is TGTGCCAGCAGTGAAGGGGGCTACTTGGATGAGACCCAGTACTTC. Amino acid sequence: CASSEGGYLDETQYF.

The chain carries TRBV5-6 and TRBJ1-1; D uncertain. CDR3 length: 14 amino acids. The V and J ends lost 2 bases and 2 bases respectively, with 10 bases between them. The germline V gene encodes CDR1 SGHDT and CDR2 YYEEEE. CDR3 sequence: CASSFMEINTEAFF. As DNA, the CDR3 is TGTGCCAGCAGCTTTATGGAGATTAACACTGAAGCTTTCTTT.

This chain's CDR3 is CASSLTGSRGYTF. The CDR3 coding sequence is TGTGCCAGCAGTTTAACAGGGTCGCGGGGCTACACCTTC. V gene TRBV28 combines with J gene TRBJ1-2; a weak D match, TRBD1 (6 bases). Trimming removed 2 bases from V and 8 bases from J, with 12 bases in between. The germline V gene has CDR1 MDHEN and CDR2 SYDVKM. This CDR3 contains 13 residues.

The chain uses TRBV5-1 and TRBJ1-2, with a weak D call TRBD1 (5 bases). With 0 bases removed from V and 8 bases from J, the gap between germline ends came to 14 bases. Germline assignment: CDR1 SGHRS and CDR2 YFSETQ. CDR3 length: 14 amino acids. The CDR3 bases are TGCGCCAGCAGCTTGGATCTGCGCGGGGCGGGCTACACCTTC. It specifies CASSLDLRGAGYTF.

This clone was observed a handful of times. The CDR3 nucleotides read TGTGCCAGCAGCGTAGCTCAGGGTTGGACTAATGAAAAACTGTTTTTT. It specifies CASSVAQGWTNEKLFF. The chain combines TRBV9 with TRBJ1-4; a possible D gene is TRBD1 (5 bases). CDR3 length: 16 residues. Trimming took off 0 bases at V and 2 bases at J, with 11 bases between the two ends. From germline, CDR1 is SGDLS and CDR2 YYNGEE. The full variable domain, in which reference TRBV9 and TRBJ1-4 provide the parts outside the CDR3, is DSGVTQTPKHLITATGQRVTLRCSPRSGDLSVYWYQQSLDQGLQFLIQYYNGEERAKGNILERFSAQQFPDLHSELNLSSLELGDSALYFCASSVAQGWTNEKLFFGSGTQLSVL.

Concerning this clone: Distinct nucleotide sequences in the sample also encode this CDR3. The chain uses TRBV3-1 (or the pseudogene TRBV3-2) and TRBJ1-2; D not resolved. CDR3 length: 11 amino acids. Trimming pared 1 base from V and 5 bases from J, leaving 2 bases between. The germline V gene has CDR1 LGHDT and CDR2 YNNKEL (reference sequence). CDR3 sequence: CASSQGYGYTF. As DNA, the CDR3 is TGTGCCAGCAGCCAAGGGTATGGCTACACCTTC.

This clone was observed a single time. The chain couples TRBV7-9 to TRBJ2-3, with D possibly being TRBD1 (7 bases). Germline CDR1 is SEHNR and CDR2 is FQNEAQ (reference sequence). The CDR3 has 13 residues. V shed 7 bases and J shed 4 bases, with 12 bases lying between them. CDR3 DNA: TGTGCCAGCACCTTCAGGGGGGCAGATACGCAGTATTTT. This codes for CASTFRGADTQYF.

The V and J genes are TRBV5-1 and TRBJ2-7; 10 nucleotides line up with TRBD1. With V trimmed by 3 bases and J by 3 bases, 9 bases remained unmatched. The CDR3 is 16 residues long. Germline V gene sequence: CDR1 SGHRS, CDR2 YFSETQ. The CDR3 loop is CASSWNRDRGGYEQYF. DNA of the CDR3: TGCGCCAGCAGCTGGAACCGGGACAGGGGAGGCTACGAGCAGTACTTC.

The rearrangement joins TRBV5-1 to TRBJ2-7, with TRBD2 as a possible D gene (6 bases). Deletions cut 1 base from V and 6 bases from J, with 11 bases between. Per the germline V gene, CDR1 is SGHRS and CDR2 is YFSETQ. CDR3 length equals 13 residues. CDR3 DNA: TGCGCCAGCAGCTTGTCGGGAGCGGGCGAGCAGTACTTC. This encodes CASSLSGAGEQYF.

This clone was observed a single time. The rearrangement links TRBV9 to TRBJ2-7, with D possibly TRBD2 on 5 matching bases. The V gene lost 3 bases and the J gene lost 7 bases, with 14 bases spanning the gap. This CDR3 is built from 13 residues. Germline lookup yields CDR1 SGDLS and CDR2 YYNGEE. CDR3 bases: TGTGCCAGCAGCGGGTCGACTACGAGAGAGCAGTACTTC. Protein product: CASSGSTTREQYF. Filled out from reference TRBV9 and TRBJ2-7, the complete variable domain reads DSGVTQTPKHLITATGQRVTLRCSPRSGDLSVYWYQQSLDQGLQFLIQYYNGEERAKGNILERFSAQQFPDLHSELNLSSLELGDSALYFCASSGSTTREQYFGPGTRLTVT.

The V and J genes are TRBV12-5 and TRBJ2-2; 8 bases are a match to TRBD1. The V gene's germline CDR1 is LGHNT and CDR2 FRNRAP. This CDR3 is 14 amino acids long. The J segment lost 3 bases and the V segment lost 10 bases, leaving 7 bases of the junction unmatched. The CDR3 DNA is TGTGCTACCTCAGGGGGCGCGGACACCGGGGAGCTGTTTTTT. Its protein is CATSGGADTGELFF.

V and J are TRBV11-2 and TRBJ1-3; unclear D gene. With 8 bases removed from V and 8 bases from J, the gap between germline ends came to 10 bases. This CDR3 region has 11 residues. The V gene's germline CDR1 is SGHAT and CDR2 FQNNGV. In nucleotides, the CDR3 is TGTGCCAGCTCCCTCTGGCACACCATATATTTT. It yields the protein CASSLWHTIYF.

The V and J genes are TRBV5-6 and TRBJ2-7; 8 nucleotides match TRBD2. V shed 0 bases and J 5 bases; nucleotides not matched to a gene: 10. CDR1 SGHDT and CDR2 YYEEEE come from the germline V gene. The CDR3 length is 16 residues. The CDR3 region has the DNA TGTGCCAGCAGCTTGGACGGGGGGGCTTCGAATGACGAGCAGTACTTC. Its translation is CASSLDGGASNDEQYF.

The gene calls are TRBV6-2 or TRBV6-3 and TRBJ2-7, with TRBD1 matching over 7 bases. The V and J ends lost 5 bases and 5 bases, in that order; junction bases with no gene match: 9. CDR1 MNHEY and CDR2 SVGEGT come from the germline V gene. The CDR3 contains 14 residues. The CDR3, as DNA: TGTGCCAGCAGTGAGACAGGGTTATTACACGAGCAGTACTTC. It codes for CASSETGLLHEQYF.

Notes on this clone: This may be a read error, as it is one base from a much larger clone. The gene calls are TRBV5-5 and TRBJ1-4, with D possibly being TRBD1 (6 bases). There are 14 residues in the CDR3. V gave up 3 bases and J gave up 0 bases, with 6 bases separating them. Germline V CDR1 and CDR2: SGHKS, YYEKEE (reference sequence). This chain's CDR3 is CASSWTATNEKLFF. The DNA of the CDR3 is TGTGCCAGCAGCTGGACAGCAACTAATGAAAAACTGTTTTTT.

The sample holds one count of this clone. The V gene is TRBV19, the J gene TRBJ1-2; possible D gene TRBD1, 6 bases. From germline, CDR1 is LNHDA and CDR2 SQIVND (reference sequence). This CDR3 has 13 amino acids. Between the trimmed V and J ends, which lost 8 bases and 1 base, there was a span of 11 bases. CDR3 region: CASAQGRNYGYTF. The CDR3 DNA reads TGTGCCAGTGCCCAGGGGCGTAACTATGGCTACACCTTC.

The chain is built from TRBV28 and TRBJ1-6; possible D gene TRBD1, 6 bases. The germline CDR1 and CDR2 sequences are MDHEN and SYDVKM. CDR3 length equals 18 residues. V gave up 3 bases and J gave up 0 bases, with 15 bases separating them. In DNA form, the CDR3 reads TGTGCCAGCAGTTTGGGGGGGCAGGGCAGCTCCTATAATTCACCCCTCCACTTT. Amino acid sequence: CASSLGGQGSSYNSPLHF.

This rearrangement joins TRBV11-3 to TRBJ1-2; D is ambiguous. V lost 1 base, J lost 2 bases, and 11 bases lay in between. Germline lookup yields CDR1 SGHNT and CDR2 YENEEA. The CDR3 spans 15 residues. CDR3 nucleotides: TGTGCCAGCAGCTTAGGACGCAGAGAAAACTATGGCTACACCTTC. This codes for CASSLGRRENYGYTF.

The gene calls are TRBV6-5 and TRBJ2-7, with D perhaps TRBD1 (6 bases). Germline loops: CDR1 MNHEY, CDR2 SVGAGI. V lost 6 bases and J lost 1, with 10 bases in between. This CDR3 has 13 residues. DNA for the CDR3: TGTGCCAGCAGCCGACAGGCTTCCTACGAGCAGTACTTC. This translates into CASSRQASYEQYF.

CDR3 region: CSLTGTEDNTGELFF. The CDR3 DNA follows: TGCAGCCTCACCGGGACAGAGGATAACACCGGGGAGCTGTTTTTT. The chain joins TRBV29-1 to TRBJ2-2; 7 bases are shared with TRBD1. Germline CDR1 and CDR2: SQVTM and ANQGSEA. CDR3 length: 15 residues. J gave up 2 bases and V 8 bases, and 11 bases lay outside the gene matches.

This rearrangement joins TRBV12-5 to TRBJ1-6; perhaps TRBD1 as D (6 bases). The CDR3 extends over 17 amino acids. Per the germline V gene, CDR1 is LGHNT and CDR2 is FRNRAP. Trimming shortened V by 4 bases and J by 4 bases, and 17 bases separated the two germline ends. CDR3 sequence (DNA): TGTGCTAGTGGTTCCAGCTGGACAGAATCGTATAATTCACCCCTCCACTTT. Its protein is CASGSSWTESYNSPLHF.

The chain combines TRBV12-3 or TRBV12-4 with TRBJ2-2, with 8 bases matching TRBD1. The CDR3 sequence is 12 residues long. J gave up 6 bases and V 8 bases, and 2 bases lay outside the gene matches. CDR3 residues: CASGQGSGELFF. CDR3 DNA: TGTGCCAGCGGACAGGGTTCCGGGGAGCTGTTTTTT.

This clone was observed a handful of times. The chain combines TRBV10-3 with TRBJ1-1; weak D call: TRBD1 (5 bases). CDR1 is ENHRY and CDR2 is SYGVKD in the germline V gene. The V and J ends lost 11 bases and 1 base respectively, with 23 bases between them. The CDR3 loop spans 16 amino acids. The CDR3 DNA reads as TGTGCCGTCAACCCCGATTTACGGGGCTCGAACACTGAAGCTTTCTTT. Its protein product is CAVNPDLRGSNTEAFF.

The CDR3 protein is CASSSTSGNQETQYF. Written as DNA, the CDR3 is TGTGCCAGCTCATCGACTAGCGGGAACCAAGAGACCCAGTACTTC. V gene TRBV18 combines with J gene TRBJ2-5, with TRBD2 matching over 11 bases. With V trimmed by 5 bases and J by 0 bases, 2 bases remained unmatched. CDR3 length: 15 residues. Germline CDR1 and CDR2: KGHSH and LQKENI.

The rearrangement uses TRBV19 and TRBJ2-2, with D perhaps matching TRBD1 (5 bases). The CDR3 has 16 residues. Germline V lookup: CDR1 LNHDA, CDR2 SQIVND (reference sequence). The V end was cut by 0 bases, the J end by 5 bases, with 13 bases between. CDR3 bases: TGTGCCAGTAGTATAGATCCCAGGCAGGGAACCGGGGAGCTGTTTTTT. It codes for CASSIDPRQGTGELFF.